The rows below give T cell receptor beta chains drawn from one sample of a study of T cells after posttransplantation cyclophosphamide. Measured with immunoSEQ multiplex PCR; TCRdb has only the in-frame clones, and not every one. The data show roughly 8,500 clones, with roughly 87% seen just once and roughly 1.6% held by the top ten. The sample comprised memory CD4+ T cells sorted from PBMCs. The receptors come from a woman aged 55-70 years in good health, CMV-negative, and a related stem cell transplant donor. CDR3s include the opening cysteine and the closing phenylalanine or tryptophan. Fields, in order: J gene, clone size, V gene, D gene, CDR3 DNA, CDR3 protein. The D gene is left open where the match is weak. Size is stated for part of the rows, as once, few or many counts, or as a class when the clone is expanded.

>TRBJ2-5|NA|TRBV5-1|TRBD1
TGCGCCAGCAGCCCTGGGACAGGGGGCTACCAAGAGACCCAGTACTTC
CASSPGTGGYQETQYF
>TRBJ2-1|NA|TRBV4-2|NA
TGTGCCAGCAGCCAACAATTACATCCTAGTAGCTGGAATGAGCAGTTCTTC
CASSQQLHPSSWNEQFF
>TRBJ2-5|NA|TRBV11-1|TRBD2
TGTGCCAGCAGCTTAACGACTAGCGGGAGAGGGGAGACCCAGTACTTC
CASSLTTSGRGETQYF
>TRBJ2-5|NA|TRBV6-5|TRBD2
TGTGCCAGCAGTTATGGGTCGCGGGAGGGCGGAGAGACCCAGTACTTC
CASSYGSREGGETQYF
>TRBJ2-1|NA|TRBV19|TRBD2
TGTGCCAGTAGTATCTCGGCTAGCGGGAGCAATGAGCAGTTCTTC
CASSISASGSNEQFF
>TRBJ1-1|NA|TRBV28|NA
TGTGCCAGCAGCGACAACCGGAACACTGAAGCTTTCTTT
CASSDNRNTEAFF
>TRBJ2-1|NA|TRBV5-1|NA
TGCGCCAGCAGCTTGGGACTAGGAATGGGGCATGAGCAGTTCTTC
CASSLGLGMGHEQFF
>TRBJ2-1|NA|TRBV9|TRBD1
TGTGCCAGCGGAAGGGGGCGCAAATGGAACAATGAGCAGTTCTTC
CASGRGRKWNNEQFF
>TRBJ1-5|NA|TRBV28|NA
TGTGCCAGCAGGAGGCGGGGGAATCAGCCCCAGCATTTT
CASRRRGNQPQHF
>TRBJ2-1|NA|TRBV2|TRBD1
TGTGCCAGCAGTCCGGACAGGTCTATCAATGAGCAGTTCTTC
CASSPDRSINEQFF
>TRBJ1-4|few|TRBV10-3|NA
TGTGCCATCAGTGAGTCGAGGACGGGGAATGAAAAACTGTTTTTT
CAISESRTGNEKLFF
>TRBJ2-4|NA|TRBV6-5|TRBD2
TGTGCCAGCAGTTATTTGGGGGGGGGTACCAAAAACATTCAGTACTTC
CASSYLGGGTKNIQYF